In this sample, the clone carrying this TCR beta chain turned up many times. Building the TCR beta libraries relied on iRepertoire HTBI primers, and CDR3 regions underwent Arm-PCR. TCRdb fed the multiplex PCR reads into MiXCR, producing one record per CDR3 protein. The sample holds 540,000 or so distinct CDR3 sequences, roughly 14% seen once. The entry originates in a study of regulatory T cells in long-lasting Graves disease. The CDR3 covers 18 residues. The V gene end was trimmed by 0 bases and the J gene end by 1 base; junction bases not matched to a gene: 12. CDR1 is SQVTM and CDR2 is ANQGSEA in the germline V gene. Time point meaning: newly diagnosed GD, antithyroid drugs for less than 3 months. PBMCs provided the RNA from which the TCR library was made. The data also belong to a second study, concerning T cells in Graves' hyperthyroidism and ophthalmopathy.

The sequences come from peripheral blood mononuclear cells (PBMCs), collected at new diagnosis, from a patient treated with antithyroid drugs. The TCR sequence derives from a young man with Graves disease. The rearrangement links TRBV29-1 to TRBJ2-3, with 8 bases lining up with TRBD2. CDR3 nucleotides: TGCAGCGTTGAAGAGAACAGCGGGAGACTCCAAGGCACAGATACGCAGTATTTT. Protein sequence: CSVEENSGRLQGTDTQYF.